This TCR beta chain derives from a study of cytomegalovirus exposure and HLA in healthy donors. The V end lost 8 bases, the J end lost 0 bases, and 7 bases lay between the germline ends. CDR3 length: 13 amino acids. CDR1 and CDR2 (germline): KGHSY, FQNENV. A multiplex PCR was run with 60 Vbeta primers and 13 Jbeta primers. The method was immunoSEQ multiplex PCR; TCRdb's version includes in-frame clones alone and lacks a portion of them. This table holds 150,000 to 200,000 clones, about three quarters found once. Sequencing used PBMCs. The rearrangement uses TRBV16 and TRBJ1-4; D is unresolved. This sequence originates from a man between 18 and 29 years old in good health and CMV-seropositive. In nucleotides, the CDR3 is TGTGCCAGCGGCAGTGCAACTAATGAAAAACTGTTTTTT. Translated, it gives CASGSATNEKLFF.